These 15 T cell receptor beta chains originate from one sample sequenced in a study of lymphopenia after photon versus proton radiotherapy. Some clones are missing from TCRdb's copy, which holds only in-frame ones; the method was immunoSEQ multiplex PCR. Among about 14,000 clones listed, 82% were seen once. Here the sequenced sample was peripheral blood, taken from a patient treated with photon-based radiotherapy. The receptor source for this set is a man aged 50 or older with gastric cancer.

This clone has a handful of counts. V usage is TRBV29-1 and J usage is TRBJ2-5; D gene ambiguous. In germline, CDR1 is SQVTM, CDR2 ANQGSEA. The CDR3 has 12 amino acids. The V end lost 7 bases, the J end lost 5 bases, and 14 bases lay between the germline ends. The CDR3 here is CSAPAGSETQYF. The CDR3 coding sequence is TGCAGCGCCCCGGCTGGCTCGGAGACCCAGTACTTC.

The genes are TRBV10-1 and TRBJ2-2; a weak D match, TRBD1 (5 bases). Per germline, CDR1 WNHNN and CDR2 SYGVQD (reference sequence). V dropped 8 bases and J dropped 6 bases, with 13 bases sitting between them. The CDR3 has 13 amino acids. The CDR3 is CASGEQVAGELFF. The CDR3 DNA reads as TGCGCCAGCGGGGAACAGGTGGCCGGGGAGCTGTTTTTT.

The chain joins TRBV7-6 to TRBJ2-3; maybe TRBD1 (5 bases). The V end lost 5 bases, the J end lost 4 bases, and 22 bases lay between the germline ends. The CDR3 extends over 17 amino acids. Germline CDR1 and CDR2: SGHVS and FNYEAQ. The CDR3 DNA follows: TGTGCCAGCAGCCCGTCGGACATGCCAGGACGGGCAGATACGCAGTATTTT. Translation gives CASSPSDMPGRADTQYF.

This chain joins TRBV5-1 and TRBJ2-2; weak D call: TRBD1 (6 bases). The CDR3 sequence is 14 residues long. The V end lost 6 bases, the J end lost 1 base, and 10 bases lay between the germline ends. Germline lookup yields CDR1 SGHRS and CDR2 YFSETQ. The CDR3 DNA reads TGCGCCAGCATGCCGGGACAGAACACCGGGGAGCTGTTTTTT. Its protein product is CASMPGQNTGELFF.

This clone has just a few counts. The chain joins TRBV7-2 to TRBJ2-3; tentatively, D is TRBD2 (6 bases). This CDR3 comprises 14 residues. Germline CDR1 and CDR2: SGHTA and FQGNSA. Trimming cost V 3 bases and J 6 bases, with 13 bases left between them. The CDR3 DNA reads TGTGCCAGCAGCTTCGGCCTAGCGTTTGATACGCAGTATTTT. Encoded protein: CASSFGLAFDTQYF.

The table lists this clone with a few counts. CDR3 coding DNA: TGTGCCAGCAGCTCTAATAGTGCTTCACCCCTCCACTTT. Translating gives CASSSNSASPLHF. The chain is built from TRBV7-7 and TRBJ1-6; no reliable D call. The V end lost 4 bases, the J end lost 9 bases, and 10 bases lay between the germline ends. This CDR3 comprises 13 residues. Germline CDR1 reads SSHAT; CDR2 reads FNYEAQ (reference sequence).

This chain connects TRBV5-1 to TRBJ2-2; the D is unclear. Trimming shortened V by 0 bases and J by 8 bases, and 5 bases separated the two germline ends. CDR1 and CDR2 (germline): SGHRS, YFSETQ. This CDR3 spans 12 amino acids. The CDR3 loop reads CASSLVVGELFF. The DNA of the CDR3 is TGCGCCAGCAGCTTGGTGGTTGGGGAGCTGTTTTTT.

V and J are TRBV7-2 and TRBJ2-2; D gene uncertain. The CDR3 is 14 amino acids. V lost 1 base and J 3 bases, leaving 6 bases between the germline ends. Per germline, CDR1 SGHTA and CDR2 FQGNSA. The CDR3 loop reads CASSLESYTGELFF. Written as DNA, the CDR3 is TGTGCCAGCAGCTTAGAATCCTACACCGGGGAGCTGTTTTTT.

This clone was seen a handful of times. The chain has TRBV4-1 and TRBJ2-7; unclear D gene. This CDR3 spans 11 amino acids. V gave up 0 bases and J gave up 12 bases, with 9 bases separating them. Germline CDR1 and CDR2: MGHRA and YSYEKL. DNA for the CDR3: TGCGCCAGCAGCCAAGATGGCGCCATGTACGTC. It is translated as CASSQDGAMYV.

This rearrangement joins TRBV7-8 to TRBJ1-5; D unclear. With 5 bases removed from V and 0 bases from J, the gap between germline ends came to 14 bases. Germline V gene sequence: CDR1 SGHVS, CDR2 FQNEAQ. The CDR3 has 16 residues. The DNA of the CDR3 is TGTGCCAGCAGCCGGGGTGAGTTTGCTAGCAATCAGCCCCAGCATTTT. It translates to CASSRGEFASNQPQHF.

This chain links TRBV25-1 with TRBJ2-1; 9 nucleotides align to TRBD2. This CDR3 contains 18 residues. The germline V gene has CDR1 MGHDK and CDR2 SYGVNS. Trimming removed 6 bases from V and 1 base from J; junction bases left unmatched: 13. CDR3 nucleotide sequence: TGTGCCAGCAGCCGCCAAGGCAGCGGGGGGACTTCCTACAATGAGCAGTTCTTC. It translates to CASSRQGSGGTSYNEQFF.

V is TRBV19 and J is TRBJ2-1; 12 nucleotides match TRBD2. The CDR3 runs 16 residues. V gave up 1 base and J gave up 8 bases; unmatched junction bases: 6. Per germline, CDR1 LNHDA and CDR2 SQIVND (reference sequence). The CDR3, as DNA: TGTGCCAGTAGTATAGGGGCTAGCGGGGGGGCATATGAGCAGTTCTTC. This translates into CASSIGASGGAYEQFF.

A single count supports this clone. The chain carries TRBV30 and TRBJ1-4; tentative D call: TRBD1 (6 bases). Trimming took 0 bases from V and 8 from J, leaving 13 bases between them. There are 14 residues in the CDR3. Germline assignment: CDR1 GTSNPN and CDR2 SVGIG (reference sequence). The CDR3 spells CAWSVARGGEKLFF. The CDR3 DNA is TGTGCCTGGAGTGTTGCCAGGGGCGGAGAAAAACTGTTTTTT.

The V and J genes are TRBV10-3 and TRBJ2-4; perhaps TRBD1 as D (5 bases). The germline gives CDR1 ENHRY, CDR2 SYGVKD. The CDR3 runs to 12 residues. The V and J ends lost 3 bases and 6 bases respectively, with 6 bases between them. The CDR3 coding sequence is TGTGCCATCAGTGATGGGGCAAACATTCAGTACTTC. Protein product: CAISDGANIQYF.

This clone was counted a single time. The chain couples TRBV5-5 to TRBJ2-6; D is perhaps TRBD2 (5 bases). CDR1 and CDR2 from the germline V gene are SGHKS and YYEKEE (reference sequence). V lost 0 bases, J lost 2 bases, and 9 bases lay in between. This CDR3 comprises 16 residues. CDR3 sequence: CASSLGDYTGANVLTF. CDR3 bases: TGTGCCAGCAGCTTGGGCGACTATACTGGGGCCAACGTCCTGACTTTC.